This T cell receptor beta chain was recorded in a study of cytomegalovirus exposure and HLA in healthy donors (dated by TCRdb to about 2017). A note on the overall study: In an earlier analysis of about 560 of the donors, approximately 300 Gb of sequence data and just under 120 million unique TCR beta sequences from roughly 180 million T cells were reported. Donor age, sex, ethnicity and CMV serostatus were collected together with the repertoire data. Four to six DR-DQ haplotypes were handled as single units for association and clustering, since linkage in the cohort was strong. HLA typing included class I and class II loci at four-digit resolution. A later analysis re-analyzed previously published TCR beta repertoires from several hundred donors and added high-resolution HLA genotyping to study TCR occurrence patterns. Rather than using new phenotypic data, the later analysis identified candidate immune exposures from TCR beta sequences and from how often those sequences occurred across donors. The study profiled the T cell repertoires of 500 to 800 subjects by immunosequencing and related them to cytomegalovirus serostatus. An early release that covered several hundred HLA-typed donors contained approximately 290 gigabases of sequencing data and tens of millions of unique TCR sequences. The study aimed to test whether signatures of past pathogen exposure could be identified by cataloging public T cell receptors. Typing coverage differed by locus: A, B, C, DRB1 and DQB1 were typed in about 620-630 donors, DQA1 in around 500, DPA1 in 600 to 610, and DPB1 in just under 480. To predict cytomegalovirus infection status, the study brought together high-throughput TCR immunosequencing, statistical association of individual TCRs with disease status, and machine learning. Across approximately 400 genotyped donors of the cohort, an average of about 250,000 unique TCR beta nucleotide sequences per donor were sequenced, and 15% to 20% of those sequences were non-productive. Every discovery cohort repertoire had been produced on one sequencing platform. An earlier analysis of around 580 of the donors used high-throughput TCR beta sequencing to judge whether each TCR beta V gene segment behaved as functional or pseudogenic. Of the roughly 400 genotyped donors, approximately 83% fell in the genetic ancestry cluster associated with self-reported Caucasian donors. Along with the approximately 670-subject first cohort, a separate validation cohort of some 130 different subjects was used. In a later genetic analysis, genome-wide SNP genotypes for about 55% of the roughly 700 donors were used, and that subset was treated as a discovery cohort. General findings and caveats noted by the study authors: Compared with equally common non-associated chains, HLA-associated TCR beta chains in a later analysis were more clonally expanded and had lower generation probabilities. Broadly in line with IMGT annotations, most TCR beta V segments showed up in productive rearrangements about 87% or about 30% of the time in an earlier analysis of around 600 of the donors. Specific HLA alleles were associated with roughly 17,000 TCR beta sequences at a false discovery rate of 0.05 in a later analysis. Across donors, most TCR sequences were observed very rarely, whereas some public TCRs were present in many individuals. In vitro tests confirmed that a few of the cytomegalovirus-associated TCR beta chains recognize cytomegalovirus antigens. In a later analysis, several top co-occurrence clusters were reported to appear linked to parvovirus B19, influenza, CMV and Epstein-Barr virus. In a later analysis, the rate of TCR association differed among HLA loci, with DRB1 alleles having the most associated TCRs and HLA-C alleles having the fewest. A further reported finding was that TCR beta sequences accurately predicted the HLA-A and HLA-B alleles for most subjects in the first cohort. Strong co-occurrence of HLA alleles, especially DR and DQ, made assigning TCR associations to individual alleles difficult. V-gene and J-gene trimming of TCR beta chains was associated with a missense DCLRE1C variant in a later genetic analysis, and the association was replicated in an independent cohort. In a later genetic analysis, fewer N-insertions in productive TCRs were reported among donors in an Asian-associated ancestry cluster than the approximately 710-donor mean. The study listed 170 or so TCR beta chains as associated with cytomegalovirus. Cytomegalovirus status was reported to be diagnosed by the classifier with high specificity and sensitivity in both the original and validation cohorts. The authors suggested that the approach could potentially be extended to other disease states and immunological phenotypes. The presence/absence analyses assumed that sequencing depth was roughly uniform across donors, and that assumption may not be true. A later analysis found that most CMV-associated TCR beta chains appeared HLA-restricted, with HLA associations seemingly driven largely by CMV exposure. Because some donors lacked HLA typing at each locus, the association tests relied only on the typed subset. Roughly 17 rarely observed V segments, including chromosome 9 orphons, were excluded from the earlier analysis of approximately 500 of the donors because counts were too low. Some IMGT-functional V segments, including TRBV6-2 and TRBV6-3, could not be told apart with the 87-base-pair reads, so those segments were excluded. This cohort had only TCR beta chains sequenced, and the lack of alpha or paired-chain data limited which features could be detected. For the cohort, immune exposure information was limited to CMV serostatus. Linkage disequilibrium might explain the correlated functional status among segregating V segments, but an unknown experimental factor could not be ruled out. A cluster of highly shared sequence variants was judged likely to represent a technical artifact of the sequencing pipeline.

V lost 0 bases and J lost 7 bases; the stretch between them is 15 bases long. The CDR3 sequence holds 15 residues, the cysteine and phenylalanine included. Kept here is only the CDR3 DNA, which spans 45 bases and is read in frame from base 1. Sequences MGHRA (CDR1) and YSYEKL (CDR2) are obtained from the germline V gene. Remarks on this clone: The antigen it binds to is not known. No much larger clonotype is one base removed from it; base qualities were not supplied.

The cohort was made up of roughly 670 healthy bone marrow donors. At the time of sampling, all cohort members were nominally healthy, though unrecorded immune exposures were likely present. The donor tested CMV seropositive, placing the donor among the 289 seropositive members of the cohort. A peripheral blood sample was collected from each donor, and TCR beta sequencing was performed on peripheral blood mononuclear cells. Genomic DNA extraction from the blood cell samples was performed with the Qiagen DNeasy Blood Extraction Kit. Library preparation employed the immunoSEQ multiplex PCR assay. For the multiplex PCR, a mixture combining 60 forward primers for TCR Vbeta segments and 13 reverse primers for TCR Jbeta segments was used. A multiplex PCR assay on genomic DNA amplified the CDR3 region of rearranged TCR beta genes. The Illumina HiSeq System was used to sequence the amplified TCR beta libraries as 87-base-pair reads. The authors processed their data as follows. Across the 500 to 700 repertoires, a later analysis counted about 81 million unique TCR beta chains, roughly 11 million of which were shared by at least two donors. A nearest-neighbor algorithm error-corrected the raw reads and collapsed the reads into unique sequences, merging closely related sequences to remove PCR and sequencing errors. Alignment of CDR3 sequences to IMGT reference sequences was used to assign V, D and J gene segments. Each retained sequence needed at least a six-nucleotide match to both a V gene segment and a J gene segment. Rearrangements were called productive when the CDR3 lacked stop codons and stayed in frame with V and J; all others were non-productive. CDR3 was defined according to IMGT convention as the region running from the second conserved V-encoded cysteine to the conserved J-encoded phenylalanine. In an earlier analysis of just under 600 of the donors, sequences lacking an unambiguous match to a single V gene segment were excluded. In an earlier analysis of roughly 500 of the donors, V segments were called functional above 56.7% productive rearrangements and were called segregating when the between-donor standard deviation exceeded 5%. To diagnose cytomegalovirus status from the catalog of TCR beta chain sequences, a statistical classification framework was built. V and J gene assignment, in a later analysis, came from comparing TCR nucleotide sequences with IMGT/GENE-DB human TR gene sequences. The TCRdist pipeline was used in a later analysis to assign CDR3 sequences and most-parsimonious VDJ recombination scenarios. In a later analysis, every TCR beta chain was defined by the combination of its CDR3 amino acid sequence and its V-gene family, and reads without a unique V-gene family were dropped. In a later analysis, approximately 640 highly shared, low-generation-probability nucleotide sequences were removed to address suspected cross-contamination and a sequencing artifact. A later analysis calculated a clonal expansion index for each public chain from normalized within-repertoire ranks of inferred template counts. A later analysis computed generation probabilities with a VDJ recombination model fitted to out-of-frame rearrangements, and checked the results against IGoR. A later analysis scored TCR-TCR, TCR-HLA and TCR-CMV co-occurrence with hypergeometric tests, applying a repertoire-size bias correction to TCR pairs. A later analysis estimated false discovery rates by permuting HLA or CMV assignments 20 times. In a later analysis, co-occurring TCRs were grouped using DBSCAN, and TCRdist sequence similarity was added for clustering within HLA-allele-positive subsets. Co-occurrence clustering excluded repertoires with fewer than 30,000 or more than 120,000 public chains, plus five with anomalous nucleotide sharing. TCRdb provides this immuneACCESS table in a form limited to in-frame rearrangements. Some clones are lacking; in checked studies, under half of them reflect an unresolved V gene, and why the rest are absent is not known. V, J and clone size are taken as reported in that table, and D and trimming were inferred from the DNA itself. This sample lists 75,000 to 90,000 clones; around four fifths were detected once. The ten largest make up roughly 8.9% of the sample.

The sequence is built from TRBV4-1 and TRBJ2-5, with TRBD2 as a weak D call on 7 bases. The clonotype originates from a woman aged 35 to 49 in good health and CMV-seropositive. The sequenced sample consisted of PBMCs. In nucleotide form, the sequence is TGCGCCAGCAGCCAAGATAGAAGGGGGGGCGGGACCCAGTACTTC. Its protein reads: CASSQDRRGGGTQYF.